This T cell receptor (beta chain) appears in the sequencing data of a study of cytomegalovirus exposure and HLA in healthy donors. Germline assignment: CDR1 LNHDA and CDR2 SQIVND (reference sequence). V lost 6 bases to trimming and J lost 3 bases, with 11 bases between them. The CDR3 spans 14 residues. Note on this clone: Its antigen is currently unknown.

Study results and limitations: Cytomegalovirus-associated TCR beta chains were listed, numbering 164.

PCR amplification relied on 60 Vbeta primers (plus 13 Jbeta primers). Profiled with immunoSEQ multiplex PCR; TCRdb holds only in-frame clones, not every one. The specimen's table records 100,000 or so clones. The chain combines TRBV19 with TRBJ1-4, with D possibly TRBD1 on 6 matching bases. The sequenced material came from PBMCs. This receptor was taken from a woman between 25 and 40 years old in good health and CMV-seronegative. Here the CDR3 reads CASSSRGANEKLFF. The CDR3, as DNA: TGTGCCAGTAGCAGCAGGGGAGCTAATGAAAAACTGTTTTTT. The full variable domain, its missing parts supplied by reference TRBV19 and TRBJ1-4, is DGGITQSPKYLFRKEGQNVTLSCEQNLNHDAMYWYRQDPGQGLRLIYYSQIVNDFQKGDIAEGYSVSREKKESFPLTVTSAQKNPTAFYLCASSSRGANEKLFFGSGTQLSVL.